This T cell receptor (beta chain) is drawn from a study of blood T cells in healthy people across ages. Points from the study as a whole: It was held that diversity estimates obtained from one million T cells represented underestimates.

Germline V lookup: CDR1 SQVTM, CDR2 ANQGSEA. This CDR3 comprises 17 residues. V shed 6 bases and J 4 bases; nucleotides not matched to a gene: 20. This clonotype was detected a few times. The antigen remains unidentified. Alongside a J-beta primer mix, a sample-barcoded 5' primer served in a second PCR lasting about 7 to 11 cycles. TCRdb re-called the 5' RACE reads through MiXCR, storing one row per CDR3 protein. This sample has 750,000 to 950,000 distinct CDR3 sequences, with more than 25% found just once. This sample was also put to use in a study of T cells of mothers and their children.

The receptor was derived from a boy between 10 and 17 years old in good health. The chain links TRBV29-1 to TRBJ1-2, with 7 bases lining up with TRBD1. Sequencing was performed on blood. CDR3 loop: CSVLDAAGTRGVYGYTF. As DNA, the CDR3 is TGCAGCGTCCTCGATGCTGCAGGAACCAGGGGGGTCTATGGCTACACCTTC.